This T cell receptor (beta chain) was identified in a study of OX40 agonist ivuxolimab in advanced cancers. Study background: Patients' therapy was ivuxolimab, an antibody that acts as an agonist of OX40 (CD134). Having had anti-PD-1, anti-PD-L1 or anti-CTLA-4 therapy before was allowed, and about 40% had some. Broader study findings: Antigens targeted by the expanded peripheral T cells were not determined. There was clonal expansion of CD4+ and CD8+ blood T cells by week 6 at 0.1 to 3.0 mg/kg.

The V gene lost 0 bases and the J gene lost 0 bases, with 9 bases spanning the gap. The CDR3 loop spans 14 amino acids. The germline CDR1 and CDR2 sequences are GTSNPN and SVGIG (reference sequence). Comment on this clone: What it recognizes is unknown.

TCRdb keeps only in-frame clones here, not all; method: immunoSEQ multiplex PCR. This sample carries roughly 71,000 clones, about 88% of them seen once, and the ten largest clones take around 0.93%. V is TRBV30 and J is TRBJ2-7, with D tentatively TRBD1 or TRBD2 (6 bases each). The sequencing used CD4+ or CD8+ T cells sorted from blood, collected in a trial of the OX40 agonist ivuxolimab. The clonotype originates from an adult with an advanced solid tumor such as melanoma, head and neck, liver or kidney cancer. CDR3 DNA sequence: TGTGCCTGGAGTGTAGGGGGGAGCTCCTACGAGCAGTACTTC. It codes for CAWSVGGSSYEQYF.